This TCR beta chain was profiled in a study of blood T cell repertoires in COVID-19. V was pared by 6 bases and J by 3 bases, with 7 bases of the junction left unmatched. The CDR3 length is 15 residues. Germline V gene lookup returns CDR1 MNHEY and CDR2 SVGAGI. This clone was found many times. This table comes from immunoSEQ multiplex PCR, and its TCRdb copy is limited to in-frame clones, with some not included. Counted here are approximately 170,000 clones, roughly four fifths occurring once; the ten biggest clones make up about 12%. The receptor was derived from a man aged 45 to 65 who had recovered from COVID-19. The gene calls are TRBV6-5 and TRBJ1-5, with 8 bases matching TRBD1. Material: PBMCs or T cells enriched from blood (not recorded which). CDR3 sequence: CASRLDRGDNQPQHF. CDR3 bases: TGTGCCAGCAGGCTTGACAGGGGAGACAATCAGCCCCAGCATTTT.